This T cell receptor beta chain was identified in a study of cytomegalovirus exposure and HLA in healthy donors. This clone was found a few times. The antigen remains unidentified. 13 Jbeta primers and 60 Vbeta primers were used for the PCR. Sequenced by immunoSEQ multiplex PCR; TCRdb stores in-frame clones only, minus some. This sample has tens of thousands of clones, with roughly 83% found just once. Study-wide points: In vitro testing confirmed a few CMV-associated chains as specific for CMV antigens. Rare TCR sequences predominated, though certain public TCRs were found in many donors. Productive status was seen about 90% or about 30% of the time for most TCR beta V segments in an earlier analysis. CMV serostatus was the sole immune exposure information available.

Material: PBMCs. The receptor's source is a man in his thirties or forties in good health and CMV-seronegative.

CDR3 in amino acids: CASSYFGGMNTEAFF. CDR3 bases: TGTGCCAGCAGTTATTTCGGCGGCATGAACACTGAAGCTTTCTTT. V usage is TRBV6-5 and J usage is TRBJ1-1; the D is unclear. Germline CDR1 reads MNHEY; CDR2 reads SVGAGI. The CDR3 spans 15 residues. Trimming left V 3 bases short and J 0 bases short, with 11 bases between.